This T cell receptor (beta chain) was retrieved from a study of cytomegalovirus exposure and HLA in healthy donors. The CDR3 loop spans 14 amino acids. Germline values: CDR1 PRHDT, CDR2 FYEKMQ (reference sequence). The V and J ends lost 5 bases and 7 bases respectively, with 17 bases between them. Comment on this clone: Its antigen is currently unknown.

Primers included in the PCR were 60 Vbeta and 13 Jbeta primers. TCRdb keeps only in-frame clones here, not all; method: immunoSEQ multiplex PCR. The listing records about 130,000 clones. General study points: Despite most TCR sequences being rare, some public TCRs occurred in many donors. Both high specificity and high sensitivity reportedly marked the classifier's diagnosis of cytomegalovirus status.

The origin of this receptor is a man aged 18 to 35 in good health and CMV-seronegative. The V gene is TRBV13, the J gene TRBJ1-1; a possible D gene is TRBD1 (5 bases). The sequenced sample was PBMCs. CDR3 amino acids: CASSKGTTGGEAFF. Here the CDR3 DNA reads TGTGCCAGCAGCAAGGGAACCACGGGGGGTGAAGCTTTCTTT.